This TCR beta chain was sequenced in a study of blood T cell repertoires in COVID-19. Study at large: Samples came from the United States, Italy and Spain, spanning acute and convalescent COVID-19. Sample material is recorded as cDNA or gDNA derived from T cells, B-cell-depleted T cells, or PBMCs.

As regards this clone: At one of its ends the junction is not consistent with the germline gene, which may arise from a read error.

Only in-frame clones appear in the TCRdb table, and some are missing; sequencing was by immunoSEQ multiplex PCR. The sample shows around 260,000 clones, 80% to 95% of them seen only once. CDR1 and CDR2 (germline): SGHTA, FQGTGA. The CDR3 is made up of 11 amino acids. The chain recombines TRBV7-3 with TRBJ2-4; 13 bases match TRBD2. The sample was peripheral blood. This clonotype originated in a person between 18 and 30 years old with COVID-19, enrolled during active disease. Here the CDR3 DNA reads TGTGCCAGCAGCCACGGACTAGCGGGAGTCTTC. Its translation is CASSHGLAGVF.